This T cell receptor (beta chain) comes out of a study of long-term antiretroviral therapy in people with HIV. This clone was observed a few times. What it binds is unknown. Samples were assayed with immunoSEQ v3.0 at survey level. The table came from immunoSEQ multiplex PCR; TCRdb's copy has only in-frame clones and leaves some out. The table shows about 21,000 clones, with 82% occurring only once. Germline CDR1 reads SGHVS; CDR2 reads FNYEAQ. V trimming: 5 bases; J trimming: 11 bases; junction bases outside the gene matches: 8. The CDR3 covers 14 residues. Study-wide results and caveats: Blood, drawn from about 2004 to 2018, may reflect older ART regimens. Dominant in the repertoire at all time points were clones expanded before ART. The range of CDR3 lengths in HIV repertoires proved narrower than that found in controls.

From each donor, at least one pre-ART PBMC sample and at least two post-ART PBMC samples were obtained. The source material was unsorted PBMCs, sampled at the start of antiretroviral therapy. This receptor was obtained from a man between 45 and 60 years old with HIV. The chain uses TRBV7-6 and TRBJ1-5; 11 nucleotides align to TRBD1. DNA of the CDR3: TGTGCCAGCAGCGGTAGGACAGGGGGCGGGGCCCAGCATTTT. This codes for CASSGRTGGGAQHF.